A selection of T cell receptor beta chains follows, all from one sample in a study of blood T cell repertoires in COVID-19. This table comes from immunoSEQ multiplex PCR, and its TCRdb copy is limited to in-frame clones, with some not included. Of about 140,000 clones listed, about three quarters are singletons. The sequenced material came from PBMCs or T cells enriched from blood (not recorded which). The receptors come from a woman in her forties or fifties who had recovered from COVID-19. Both conserved end residues are part of each CDR3. The order of the fields is D gene, J gene, clone size, V gene, CDR3 protein, CDR3 DNA. A D gene is named only where the DNA matches it firmly. Size values are once, few and many counts, or a class for expanded clones, and some rows have none.

-	TRBJ1-2	few	TRBV7-8	CASSQGTAGYTF	TGTGCCAGCAGTCAGGGGACGGCCGGCTACACCTTC
TRBD1	TRBJ1-1	-	TRBV7-9	CASSHQTDRGVAFF	TGTGCCAGCAGCCACCAGACTGACAGGGGAGTTGCTTTCTTT
-	TRBJ1-1	once	TRBV4-2	CASSQDRVGAEAFF	TGTGCCAGCAGCCAAGATCGGGTTGGCGCTGAAGCTTTCTTT
-	TRBJ1-1	-	TRBV11-2	CASSPGRLWSGNTEAFF	TGTGCCAGCAGCCCTGGGAGACTCTGGTCTGGGAACACTGAAGCTTTCTTT
-	TRBJ1-1	-	TRBV24-1	CATSGQVNTEAFF	TGTGCCACCAGTGGACAGGTTAACACTGAAGCTTTCTTT
-	TRBJ1-1	-	TRBV30	CAWTPVAVNTEAFF	TGTGCCTGGACCCCCGTGGCAGTGAACACTGAAGCTTTCTTT
-	TRBJ1-1	-	TRBV28	CASRDPGRAEAFF	TGTGCCAGCAGGGATCCGGGGAGGGCTGAAGCTTTCTTT
-	TRBJ1-1	once	TRBV7-3	CASSLGAGKNTEAFF	TGTGCCAGCAGCTTAGGTGCAGGGAAGAACACTGAAGCTTTCTTT
TRBD2	TRBJ2-2	-	TRBV12-5	CASGSGLVFGELFF	TGTGCTAGTGGCTCTGGACTAGTTTTCGGGGAGCTGTTTTTT
-	TRBJ1-2	-	TRBV5-1	CATRSAPNGYGYTF	TGCGCCACCCGGTCAGCGCCGAATGGGTATGGCTACACCTTC
-	TRBJ1-4	-	TRBV27	CASMRVTNEKLFF	TGTGCCAGCATGCGGGTAACTAATGAAAAACTGTTTTTT
TRBD1	TRBJ1-5	-	TRBV19	CASSLTGDPRQPQHF	TGTGCCAGTAGTCTAACAGGGGACCCTCGACAGCCCCAGCATTTT
TRBD1	TRBJ1-3	-	TRBV7-6	CASSQGPTGPGNTIYF	TGTGCCAGCAGCCAAGGCCCGACAGGGCCCGGAAACACCATATATTTT
-	TRBJ2-2	-	TRBV6-2/TRBV6-3	CASSYAEGRLLNTGELFF	TGTGCCAGCAGTTACGCGGAGGGGCGACTTCTGAACACCGGGGAGCTGTTTTTT
-	TRBJ2-7	once	TRBV5-6	CASSPGGYEQYF	TGTGCCAGCAGTCCCGGGGGCTACGAGCAGTACTTC
-	TRBJ1-5	-	TRBV4-1	CASSQTEDSRNNQPQHF	TGCGCCAGCAGCCAAACTGAGGACAGCCGCAACAATCAGCCCCAGCATTTT
TRBD2	TRBJ2-3	-	TRBV5-4	CASSSGLAGLGDTQYF	TGTGCCAGCAGCTCCGGACTAGCGGGGCTGGGGGATACGCAGTATTTT
TRBD1	TRBJ1-5	-	TRBV6-5	CASTSGGTQPQHF	TGTGCCAGCACTTCAGGGGGAACACAGCCCCAGCATTTT
-	TRBJ1-1	-	TRBV28	CASSLDQVVTEAFF	TGTGCCAGCAGTTTAGATCAGGTAGTCACTGAAGCTTTCTTT
-	TRBJ2-3	once	TRBV27	CASSLVHEVGLTDTQYF	TGTGCCAGCAGTTTGGTCCACGAGGTGGGACTCACAGATACGCAGTATTTT
TRBD2	TRBJ2-3	-	TRBV29-1	CSVDPGLAGVTDTQYF	TGCAGCGTGGATCCGGGACTAGCGGGAGTCACAGATACGCAGTATTTT
-	TRBJ1-2	-	TRBV30	CAWSVQTSYTF	TGTGCCTGGAGTGTACAGACGAGCTACACCTTC
-	TRBJ2-1	-	TRBV10-1	CASSESGTHNEQFF	TGCGCCAGCAGTGAGTCAGGGACACACAATGAGCAGTTCTTC
TRBD2	TRBJ2-3	-	TRBV5-1	CASSSGTRLDTQYF	TGCGCCAGCAGCTCCGGGACTAGACTCGATACGCAGTATTTT
TRBD1	TRBJ2-5	-	TRBV4-1	CASSQDLGQGGETQYF	TGCGCCAGCAGCCAAGATTTGGGACAGGGTGGGGAGACCCAGTACTTC
-	TRBJ1-4	-	TRBV7-2	CASSWTVATNEKLFF	TGTGCCAGCAGCTGGACAGTTGCAACTAATGAAAAACTGTTTTTT
-	TRBJ2-1	few	TRBV18	CASSPKNEGGQFF	TGTGCCAGCTCACCGAAGAACGAGGGTGGGCAGTTCTTC
TRBD2	TRBJ2-1	-	TRBV7-2	CASSLDGTSGSSSYNEQFF	TGTGCCAGCAGCTTAGACGGGACTAGCGGGTCGAGCTCCTACAATGAGCAGTTCTTC
TRBD2	TRBJ2-1	many	TRBV3-1/TRBV3-2	CASSLGTSGSSYNEQFF	TGTGCCAGCAGCTTAGGGACTAGCGGGAGCTCCTACAATGAGCAGTTCTTC